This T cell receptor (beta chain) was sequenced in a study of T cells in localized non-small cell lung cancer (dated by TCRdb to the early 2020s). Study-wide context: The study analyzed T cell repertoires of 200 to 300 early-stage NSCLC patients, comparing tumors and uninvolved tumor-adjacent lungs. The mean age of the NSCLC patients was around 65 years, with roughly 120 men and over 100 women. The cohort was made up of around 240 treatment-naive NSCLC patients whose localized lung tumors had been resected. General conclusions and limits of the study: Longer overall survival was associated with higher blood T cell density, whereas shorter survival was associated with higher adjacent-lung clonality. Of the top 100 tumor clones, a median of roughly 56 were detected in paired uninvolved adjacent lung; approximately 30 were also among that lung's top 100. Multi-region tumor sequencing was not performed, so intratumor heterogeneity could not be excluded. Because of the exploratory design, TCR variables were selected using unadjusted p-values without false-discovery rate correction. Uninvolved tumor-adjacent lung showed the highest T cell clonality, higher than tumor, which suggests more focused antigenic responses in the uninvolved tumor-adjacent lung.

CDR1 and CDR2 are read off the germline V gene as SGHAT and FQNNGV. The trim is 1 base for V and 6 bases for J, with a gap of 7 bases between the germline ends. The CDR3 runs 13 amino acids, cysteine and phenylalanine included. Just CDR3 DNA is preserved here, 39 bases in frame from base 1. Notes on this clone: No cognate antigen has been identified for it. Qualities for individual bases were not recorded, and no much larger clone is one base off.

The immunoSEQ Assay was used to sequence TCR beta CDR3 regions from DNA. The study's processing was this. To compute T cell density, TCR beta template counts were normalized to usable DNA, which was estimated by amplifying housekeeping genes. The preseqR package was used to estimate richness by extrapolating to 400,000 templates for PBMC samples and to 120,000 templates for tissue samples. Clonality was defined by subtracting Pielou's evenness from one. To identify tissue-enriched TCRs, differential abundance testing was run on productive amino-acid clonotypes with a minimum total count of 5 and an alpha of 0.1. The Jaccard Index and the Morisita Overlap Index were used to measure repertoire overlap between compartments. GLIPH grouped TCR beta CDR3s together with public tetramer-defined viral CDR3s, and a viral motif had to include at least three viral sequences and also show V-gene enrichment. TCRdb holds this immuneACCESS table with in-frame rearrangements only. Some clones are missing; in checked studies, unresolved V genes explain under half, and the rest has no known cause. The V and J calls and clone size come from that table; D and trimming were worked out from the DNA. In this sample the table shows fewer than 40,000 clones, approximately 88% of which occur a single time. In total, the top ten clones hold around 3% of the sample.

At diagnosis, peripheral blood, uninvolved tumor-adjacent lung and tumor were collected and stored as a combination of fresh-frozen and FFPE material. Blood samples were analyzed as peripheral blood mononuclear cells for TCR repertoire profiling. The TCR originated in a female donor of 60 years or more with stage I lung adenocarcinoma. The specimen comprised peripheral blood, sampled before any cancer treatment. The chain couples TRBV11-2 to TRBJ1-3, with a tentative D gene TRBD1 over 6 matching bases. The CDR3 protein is CASSLGQANTIYF. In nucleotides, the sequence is TGTGCCAGCAGCTTAGGACAGGCAAACACCATATATTTT.